This T cell receptor beta chain stems from a study of PD-1 blockade in classical Hodgkin lymphoma. A remark on this clone: Antigen specificity is unknown.

V lost 0 bases to trimming and J lost 6 bases; unmatched junction nucleotides: 7. Germline CDR1 and CDR2: SGDLS and YYNGEE. The CDR3 has 16 amino acids. The data were produced by immunoSEQ multiplex PCR, yet TCRdb's version contains in-frame clones alone and is incomplete. This sample has 45,000 to 60,000 clones, with around 90% found just once. Specified time point: newly diagnosed, previously untreated cHL patient sample. The comparison group had newly diagnosed, previously untreated classical Hodgkin lymphoma. Study-wide points: Causes of the repertoire differences remain undefined, possibly disease activity or prior therapy. The study reported lower baseline TCR diversity in newly diagnosed patients than in healthy donors.

The specimen was peripheral blood mononuclear cells (PBMCs). This chain uses TRBV9 with TRBJ2-5; 11 bases are a match to TRBD2. The clonotype was recovered from a human donor with classical Hodgkin lymphoma. The CDR3 DNA reads TGTGCCAGCAGCGTAGACTTGGCTAGCGGGGGGAAGACCCAGTACTTC. Its protein is CASSVDLASGGKTQYF.